The rows below give T cell receptor beta chains drawn from one sample of a study of shared clonotypes between healthy human individuals. Measured with immunoSEQ multiplex PCR; TCRdb has only the in-frame clones, and not every one. Of roughly 2 million clones detected, 85% to 95% appear once; the ten largest clones hold 0.1% to 0.15%. What was sequenced was naive CD4+ T cells sorted from blood. The receptors stem from a man aged 18 to 35 in good health. CDR3s include the opening cysteine and the closing phenylalanine or tryptophan. D genes are given only for firm matches.

len	j_gene	d_gene	v_gene	CDR3aa	CDR3nt
14	TRBJ2-1	-	TRBV11-3	CASSLGQAASGQFF	TGTGCCAGCAGCTTAGGCCAGGCCGCAAGCGGGCAGTTCTTC
15	TRBJ2-7	TRBD2	TRBV27	CASSGGIRRSYEQYF	TGTGCCAGCAGCGGGGGGATTCGGCGGTCCTACGAGCAGTACTTC
15	TRBJ1-5	TRBD1	TRBV6-6	CASYRSDRGNQPQHF	TGTGCCAGCTATAGGTCGGACAGGGGGAATCAGCCCCAGCATTTT
14	TRBJ2-2	-	TRBV27	CASSLSYYTGELFF	TGTGCCAGCAGTTTATCCTACTACACCGGGGAGCTGTTTTTT
13	TRBJ1-1	-	TRBV19	CASSISGNTEAFF	TGTGCCAGTAGTATTTCTGGGAACACTGAAGCTTTCTTT
13	TRBJ2-7	TRBD1	TRBV5-1	CASTDRGSYEQYF	TGCGCCAGCACGGACAGGGGGTCCTACGAGCAGTACTTC
14	TRBJ1-2	TRBD1	TRBV7-2	CASSYPTGAYGYTF	TGTGCCAGCAGCTACCCGACAGGGGCCTATGGCTACACCTTC
13	TRBJ1-2	TRBD1	TRBV5-6	CASSPWDSDGYTF	TGTGCCAGCAGCCCCTGGGACAGTGATGGCTACACCTTC
14	TRBJ2-7	-	TRBV6-5	CASSGGEISYEQYF	TGTGCCAGCAGCGGGGGAGAGATTTCCTACGAGCAGTACTTC
17	TRBJ1-5	-	TRBV18	CASSPAGGAYSNQPQHF	TGTGCCAGCTCACCAGCGGGGGGCGCTTATAGCAATCAGCCCCAGCATTTT
14	TRBJ1-1	-	TRBV5-4	CASSRTGMGAEAFF	TGTGCCAGCAGCCGAACAGGGATGGGCGCTGAAGCTTTCTTT
13	TRBJ1-1	-	TRBV7-2	CASSSPRGAGAFF	TGTGCCAGCAGCTCCCCTCGGGGGGCGGGAGCTTTCTTT
14	TRBJ1-1	-	TRBV30	CAWSAGATGTEAFF	TGTGCCTGGAGTGCCGGGGCAACGGGCACTGAAGCTTTCTTT
14	TRBJ1-6	-	TRBV18	CASSPDSGNSPLHF	TGTGCCAGCTCACCGGACAGCGGAAATTCACCCCTCCACTTT
15	TRBJ2-1	TRBD1	TRBV7-8	CASSPGTGGYNEQFF	TGTGCCAGCAGCCCCGGGACAGGGGGCTACAATGAGCAGTTCTTC